The entry below gives a single TCR beta chain sequence along with its context. The entry originates in a study of CD8 T cells in Susac syndrome. Study details: Eight of the sequenced Susac syndrome patients were in remission, and roughly six had active disease.

The CDR3 extends over 13 amino acids. The germline gives CDR1 MDHEN, CDR2 SYDVKM. The V end was cut by 11 bases, the J end by 4 bases, with 17 bases between. Reverse transcription used about 0.5 to 1 ug RNA and random hexamers. TCRdb ran MiXCR on the immunoSEQ multiplex PCR reads and lists one entry per CDR3 protein. The table includes around 170,000 distinct CDR3 sequences, 90% to 97% detected once. Source material: CD4+ T cells from PBMCs. The J gene is TRBJ1-1, the V gene TRBV28, with unresolved D. This TCR was sampled from a human donor with Susac syndrome. The CDR3 loop reads CASTGRVGTEAFF. CDR3 nucleotides: TGTGCCTCCACCGGACGGGTCGGCACTGAAGCTTTCTTT.